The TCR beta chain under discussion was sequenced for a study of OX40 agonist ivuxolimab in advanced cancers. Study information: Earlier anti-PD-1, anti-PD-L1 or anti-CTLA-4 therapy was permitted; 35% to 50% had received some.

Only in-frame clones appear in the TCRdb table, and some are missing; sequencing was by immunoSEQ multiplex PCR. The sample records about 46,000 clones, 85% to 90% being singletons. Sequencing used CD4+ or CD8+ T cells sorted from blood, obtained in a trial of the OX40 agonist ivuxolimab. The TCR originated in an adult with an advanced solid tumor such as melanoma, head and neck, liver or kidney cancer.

CDR3: CASSDDGASYGYTF. The CDR3 nucleotides read TGTGCCAGCAGTGACGACGGGGCGAGCTATGGCTACACCTTC. This sequence joins TRBV6-4 and TRBJ1-2, with D perhaps matching TRBD1 (5 bases). The germline CDR1 and CDR2 sequences are MRHNA and SNTAGT. The CDR3 length is 14 residues. The ends were cut back, 2 bases at V and 4 bases at J, with 11 bases in the middle.